This TCR beta chain comes out of a study of blood T cell repertoires in COVID-19. Study-wide background: PBMCs, B-cell-depleted T cells, or T cells provided the cDNA or gDNA that made up the material.

The CDR3 runs to 16 residues. The V gene end was trimmed by 3 bases and the J gene end by 0 bases; junction bases not matched to a gene: 6. The germline V gene encodes CDR1 SGDLS and CDR2 YYNGEE. The protocol was immunoSEQ multiplex PCR, while the TCRdb copy is restricted to in-frame clones and leaves out a portion. The table includes about 130,000 clones, 85% detected once. This sequence joins TRBV9 and TRBJ1-3; 7 positions agree with TRBD1. The receptor's source is a human donor in a cohort sampled during active COVID-19. The sample was peripheral blood. In DNA, the CDR3 is TGTGCCAGCAGCGGAACCGACAGGGTCTCTGGAAACACCATATATTTT. Amino acid sequence: CASSGTDRVSGNTIYF.